The 27 T cell receptor beta chains presented below share a single source sample, sequenced in a study of cytomegalovirus exposure and HLA in healthy donors. The repertoire was sequenced with immunoSEQ multiplex PCR; TCRdb's copy has only in-frame clones and lacks some. This sample yields about 160,000 clones, of which 84% are seen a single time; 10% belongs to the top ten. The sample comprised PBMCs. Every receptor here comes from a man younger than 40 in good health and CMV-seropositive.

This clone has only one observation. This chain uses TRBV28 with TRBJ2-3; D not resolved. Germline CDR1 and CDR2: MDHEN and SYDVKM. V was pared by 11 bases and J by 0 bases, with 12 bases between. The CDR3 is made up of 13 amino acids. The CDR3 coding sequence is TGTGCCTACAGTAGAACTAGCACAGATACGCAGTATTTT. Its translation: CAYSRTSTDTQYF.

The rearrangement links TRBV4-3 to TRBJ1-4; D might be TRBD1 (5 bases). CDR3 length: 15 amino acids. V gave up 4 bases and J gave up 8 bases, with 17 bases separating them. The germline gives CDR1 LGHNA, CDR2 YSLEER. The CDR3 protein is CASSRAGRAREKLFF. CDR3 coding DNA: TGCGCCAGCAGCCGGGCGGGACGGGCTAGGGAAAAACTGTTTTTT.

A single count supports this clone. This chain links TRBV2 with TRBJ2-2, with 10 bases identical to TRBD2. CDR1 is SNHLY, CDR2 FYNNEI, per germline. The CDR3 length is 19 residues. With V trimmed by 1 base and J by 1 base, 9 bases remained unmatched. CDR3 in DNA: TGTGCCAGCAGTGAAGGTCTAGCGGGAGAATTTTTGAACACCGGGGAGCTGTTTTTT. Encoded protein: CASSEGLAGEFLNTGELFF.

The chain recombines TRBV7-9 with TRBJ2-5, with TRBD1 matching 7 bases. The junction had 6 bases not matched to a gene; V was cut back by 6 bases and J by 2 bases. CDR1 and CDR2 (germline): SEHNR, FQNEAQ (reference sequence). The CDR3 spans 14 residues. CDR3 protein: CASSLAQGQETQYF. As DNA, the CDR3 is TGTGCCAGCAGTCTTGCACAGGGGCAAGAGACCCAGTACTTC. Variable domain in full (rest from reference TRBV7-9 and TRBJ2-5): DTGVSQNPRHKITKRGQNVTFRCDPISEHNRLYWYRQTLGQGPEFLTYFQNEAQLEKSRLLSDRFSAERPKGSFSTLEIQRTEQGDSAMYLCASSLAQGQETQYFGPGTRLLVL.

The rearrangement uses TRBV28 and TRBJ2-7; 9 bases align to TRBD1. The germline gives CDR1 MDHEN, CDR2 SYDVKM. The CDR3 covers 16 residues. With V trimmed by 1 base and J by 2 bases, 6 bases remained unmatched. CDR3 residues: CASSLSDRGKTYEQYF. In DNA form, the CDR3 reads TGTGCCAGCAGTTTATCGGACAGGGGAAAAACCTACGAGCAGTACTTC.

This rearrangement joins TRBV13 to TRBJ2-1; tentatively, D is TRBD1 (7 bases). Trimming stripped 6 bases from V and 2 bases from J, with 17 bases between. The CDR3 length is 16 residues. Germline V lookup: CDR1 PRHDT, CDR2 FYEKMQ (reference sequence). In DNA, the CDR3 is TGTGCCAGCAGATCCAGGGGGAGCGGGCCCTACAATGAGCAGTTCTTC. It codes for CASRSRGSGPYNEQFF. The entire variable domain, with the rest obtained from reference TRBV13 and TRBJ2-1, is as follows: AAGVIQSPRHLIKEKRETATLKCYPIPRHDTVYWYQQGPGQDPQFLISFYEKMQSDKGSIPDRFSAQQFSDYHSELNMSSLELGDSALYFCASRSRGSGPYNEQFFGPGTRLTVL.

J is TRBJ1-5 and V is TRBV2; TRBD1 aligns across 9 bases. Trimming took 5 bases from V and 2 from J; bases not matched to a gene: 4. From germline, CDR1 is SNHLY and CDR2 FYNNEI. The CDR3 is 15 residues long. The CDR3, as DNA: TGTGCCAGCAGTCGGGGACAGGGCGGCAATCAGCCCCAGCATTTT. Protein: CASSRGQGGNQPQHF. Combining the CDR3 with reference TRBV2 and TRBJ1-5 gives the whole variable domain EPEVTQTPSHQVTQMGQEVILRCVPISNHLYFYWYRQILGQKVEFLVSFYNNEISEKSEIFDDQFSVERPDGSNFTLKIRSTKLEDSAMYFCASSRGQGGNQPQHFGDGTRLSIL.

This chain uses TRBV9 with TRBJ2-3, with a possible D match to TRBD2 (6 bases). The germline V gene has CDR1 SGDLS and CDR2 YYNGEE. The V end was cut by 2 bases, the J end by 0 bases, with 10 bases between. The CDR3 totals 15 residues. The CDR3 loop reads CASSVGGFSTDTQYF. CDR3 bases: TGTGCCAGCAGCGTGGGGGGTTTTAGCACAGATACGCAGTATTTT.

This clone has only a few counts. This chain uses TRBV28 with TRBJ1-1; a possible D gene is TRBD1 (6 bases). The CDR3 totals 15 residues. The V gene's germline CDR1 is MDHEN and CDR2 SYDVKM. Trimming removed 5 bases from V and 4 bases from J, with 17 bases in between. The CDR3 nucleotides are TGTGCCAGCAGTCCCCCAGGGGCCCGGGGCACTGAAGCTTTCTTT. It specifies CASSPPGARGTEAFF.

V is TRBV25-1 and J is TRBJ2-7, with 10 bases matching TRBD1. This CDR3 contains 15 residues. Trimming removed 5 bases from V and 1 base from J; junction bases left unmatched: 5. CDR1 is MGHDK, CDR2 SYGVNS, per germline. The CDR3 DNA reads as TGTGCCAGCAGTCAACCGGGACAGGGGTCCTACGAGCAGTACTTC. It translates to CASSQPGQGSYEQYF.

This sequence joins TRBV6-6 and TRBJ2-2; no firm D call. Per the germline V gene, CDR1 is MNHNY and CDR2 is SVGAGI (reference sequence). V gave up 5 bases and J gave up 1 base, with 8 bases separating them. The CDR3 is made up of 14 amino acids. The CDR3 region has the DNA TGTGCCAGCAGTGTGGGCTTGAACACCGGGGAGCTGTTTTTT. Protein sequence: CASSVGLNTGELFF.

The chain carries TRBV28 and TRBJ1-2; D unclear. CDR1 MDHEN and CDR2 SYDVKM come from the germline V gene. Trimming shortened V by 6 bases and J by 0 bases, and 14 bases separated the two germline ends. The CDR3 is 15 residues long. The CDR3 bases are TGTGCCAGCAGGGAGTCCGTTATGGCTAACTATGGCTACACCTTC. It yields the protein CASRESVMANYGYTF.

A note on this clone: The junction does not match germline at one end; this may be a read error. This sequence joins TRBV28 and TRBJ1-2, with D perhaps matching TRBD1 (5 bases). The CDR3 consists of 13 residues. CDR1 is MDHEN and CDR2 is SYDVKM in the germline V gene. DNA for the CDR3: TGTGCCAGCACTCAACTGGGGCAGCGCTTGGCCATCTTC. This sequence encodes CASTQLGQRLAIF.

This chain uses TRBV28 with TRBJ1-2; D gene unclear. This CDR3 is 13 amino acids long. V was clipped by 8 bases and J by 4 bases, with 14 bases between them. Germline CDR1 MDHEN, CDR2 SYDVKM. The CDR3 sequence: CASRPTSGYGYTF. In DNA, the CDR3 is TGTGCCAGCCGGCCGACTTCGGGCTATGGCTACACCTTC.

This clone was detected once. The rearrangement links TRBV6-4 to TRBJ1-2; 8 nucleotides agree with TRBD1. Per germline, CDR1 MRHNA and CDR2 SNTAGT. The CDR3 has 15 amino acids. After removal of 3 bases from V and 8 bases from J, the junction contained 11 bases not matched to a gene. CDR3 sequence (DNA): TGTGCCAGCAGTGATTCTGTCCGGGACAGGCGGGGCTACACCTTC. The encoded protein is CASSDSVRDRRGYTF.

This chain joins TRBV9 and TRBJ2-3, with TRBD2 identical over 7 bases. CDR3 length: 16 residues. CDR1 is SGDLS, CDR2 YYNGEE, per germline. Trimming removed 4 bases from V and 1 base from J; junction bases left unmatched: 9. CDR3 sequence (DNA): TGTGCCAGCAGCCCTGCCGGGGGGTGGGGCACAGATACGCAGTATTTT. The encoded protein is CASSPAGGWGTDTQYF.

This clone appeared once. J is TRBJ2-1 and V is TRBV9; 7 nucleotides match TRBD1. The CDR3 runs to 14 residues. The J segment lost 0 bases and the V segment lost 7 bases, leaving 4 bases of the junction unmatched. Per the germline V gene, CDR1 is SGDLS and CDR2 is YYNGEE. The CDR3: CASQTGSSYNEQFF. The CDR3 coding sequence is TGTGCCAGCCAGACAGGGAGCTCCTACAATGAGCAGTTCTTC.

This chain links TRBV28 with TRBJ2-4, with 7 bases lining up with TRBD1. J gave up 9 bases and V 7 bases, and 12 bases lay outside the gene matches. Germline loops: CDR1 MDHEN, CDR2 SYDVKM. The CDR3 spans 14 residues. The CDR3 bases are TGTGCCAGCACCCTGGGGCCTCCAGGGGGCATTCAGTACTTC. This translates into CASTLGPPGGIQYF.

The chain has TRBV4-1 and TRBJ2-7; 9 bases are shared with TRBD2. Per germline, CDR1 MGHRA and CDR2 YSYEKL. With 1 base clipped from V and 3 bases from J, the junction kept 4 bases outside the gene matches. The CDR3 is 15 amino acids. The CDR3 nucleotides are TGCGCCAGCAGCCAAGTGGCTAGCGGGAACTACGAGCAGTACTTC. Encoded protein: CASSQVASGNYEQYF.

The rearrangement uses TRBV18 and TRBJ2-7; D remains unclear. The ends were cut back, 6 bases at V and 1 base at J, with 10 bases in the middle. From germline, CDR1 is KGHSH and CDR2 LQKENI. This CDR3 region has 13 residues. The CDR3 DNA sequence: TGTGCCAGCTCCCTGGCGGTTTCCTACGAGCAGTACTTC. This translates into CASSLAVSYEQYF.

CDR3 sequence (DNA): TGCGCCAGCAGTGATGGTGGTGGTCCGGGTGAGCAGTTCTTC. Translation gives CASSDGGGPGEQFF. The chain is built from TRBV10-1 and TRBJ2-1; D remains unclear. This CDR3 has 14 residues. V lost 3 bases and J lost 9, with 15 bases in between. The germline gives CDR1 WNHNN, CDR2 SYGVQD (reference sequence).

CDR3 nucleotide sequence: TGTGCCAGCAGCTTGTCCTACCAAGAGACCCAGTACTTC. Amino acid sequence: CASSLSYQETQYF. J is TRBJ2-5 and V is TRBV5-8, with D unresolved. The V gene lost 1 base and the J gene lost 0 bases, with 4 bases spanning the gap. The CDR3 has 13 amino acids. Germline CDR1 is SGHTS and CDR2 is YDEGEE.

The chain employs TRBV5-1 and TRBJ1-4; no reliable D call. Trimming stripped 0 bases from V and 12 bases from J, with 15 bases between. Germline-derived CDR1 and CDR2 are SGHRS and YFSETQ. This CDR3 comprises 14 residues. The CDR3 here is CASSLDGVPRELFF. The CDR3 bases are TGCGCCAGCAGCTTGGACGGAGTGCCGCGGGAACTGTTTTTT.

The gene calls are TRBV14 and TRBJ2-3, with D maybe TRBD2 (6 bases). Trimming pared 1 base from V and 6 bases from J, leaving 8 bases between. CDR1 SGHDN and CDR2 FVKESK come from the germline V gene. CDR3 size: 13 residues. CDR3 sequence: CASSQGAGDTQYF. The CDR3 region has the DNA TGTGCCAGCAGCCAAGGCGCGGGGGATACGCAGTATTTT.

This chain uses TRBV27 with TRBJ1-2; D might be TRBD1 (5 bases). The V and J ends lost 2 bases and 6 bases respectively, with 13 bases between them. Germline V gives CDR1 MNHEY, CDR2 SMNVEV (reference sequence). The CDR3 extends over 14 amino acids. The CDR3 is CASSLAGGGNGYTF. For the CDR3, the DNA is TGTGCCAGCAGTTTAGCGGGGGGAGGAAATGGCTACACCTTC.

V usage is TRBV7-6 and J usage is TRBJ2-1; D is possibly TRBD2 (5 bases). V shed 1 base and J shed 1 base, with 8 bases lying between them. CDR1 and CDR2 from the germline V gene are SGHVS and FNYEAQ. The length of the CDR3 is 15 residues. The CDR3 sequence is CASSLVWTSYNEQFF. The CDR3 DNA is TGTGCCAGCAGCTTAGTCTGGACTTCCTACAATGAGCAGTTCTTC. The full variable domain, in which reference TRBV7-6 and TRBJ2-1 provide the parts outside the CDR3, is GAGVSQSPRYKVTKRGQDVALRCDPISGHVSLYWYRQALGQGPEFLTYFNYEAQQDKSGLPNDRFSAERPEGSISTLTIQRTEQRDSAMYRCASSLVWTSYNEQFFGPGTRLTVL.

V and J are TRBV6-5 and TRBJ2-2, with 8 bases fitting TRBD1. V trimming: 4 bases; J trimming: 6 bases; junction bases outside the gene matches: 10. This CDR3 is 16 amino acids long. Looked up from germline, CDR1 is MNHEY and CDR2 is SVGAGI. CDR3 in amino acids: CASSSRQGSRAGELFF. The CDR3, as DNA: TGTGCCAGCAGTTCCCGACAGGGGAGTAGGGCCGGGGAGCTGTTTTTT.